This T cell receptor beta chain was captured by sequencing in a study of breast tumors, draining lymph nodes, adjacent tissues. This clonotype appeared many times. The antigen remains unidentified. TCRdb re-derived calls from the multiplex PCR reads in MiXCR, one entry per CDR3 protein. Of about 200,000 distinct CDR3 sequences listed, about 34% were seen once; the top ten hold approximately 3.7%. Whole-study findings and limits: Findings are consistent with lymph node origin and intratumoral expansion of most tumor T cells.

Samples came from axillary lymph nodes draining the breast cancer. Trimming took 4 bases from V and 3 from J; bases not matched to a gene: 10. From germline, CDR1 is SGDLS and CDR2 YYNGEE. The CDR3 length is 16 residues. The specimen was axillary lymph node tissue. The genes are TRBV9 and TRBJ2-3; 8 nucleotides align to TRBD2. This receptor was taken from a female donor with breast cancer. Some clones in this sample may be carry-over from other donors' samples. The CDR3 region has the DNA TGTGCCAGCAGCACGGGGACTAGAGTGGTTACAGATACGCAGTATTTT. This encodes CASSTGTRVVTDTQYF.